Shown below are 21 T cell receptor beta chains from a single sample sequenced in a study of cytomegalovirus exposure and HLA in healthy donors. PCR used 60 Vbeta primers and 13 Jbeta primers. Only in-frame clones appear in the TCRdb table, and some are missing; sequencing was by immunoSEQ multiplex PCR. Of some 160,000 clones listed, 72% are singletons. The sample taken for sequencing was PBMCs. The receptors here all came from a man aged 40-49 years in good health and CMV-seronegative.

In this sample, this clone turned up once. This chain joins TRBV11-2 and TRBJ1-4; 10 positions agree with TRBD1. Looked up from germline, CDR1 is SGHAT and CDR2 is FQNNGV. This CDR3 comprises 14 residues. Losses at the gene ends were 3 bases for V and 8 bases for J; bases not matched to a gene: 3. The DNA for the CDR3 is TGTGCCAGCAGCTTTGGGACAGGGGAAGAAAAACTGTTTTTT. Its translation is CASSFGTGEEKLFF.

The gene calls are TRBV4-3 and TRBJ2-7, with D perhaps TRBD1 (8 bases). CDR1 LGHNA and CDR2 YSLEER come from the germline V gene. The germline V and J ends were trimmed by 0 bases and 3 bases, with 18 bases remaining between them. This CDR3 spans 17 amino acids. The CDR3: CASSQDPGGQGFYEQYF. In DNA form, the CDR3 reads TGCGCCAGCAGCCAAGATCCGGGAGGACAGGGTTTCTACGAGCAGTACTTC.

The rearrangement joins TRBV18 to TRBJ2-1; possibly TRBD2 for D (5 bases). The CDR3 is 16 residues long. The germline V gene has CDR1 KGHSH and CDR2 LQKENI. V shed 0 bases and J shed 4 bases, with 13 bases lying between them. CDR3 DNA: TGTGCCAGCTCACCACCGTCAGCGGCCATATACAATGAGCAGTTCTTC. Protein: CASSPPSAAIYNEQFF.

This chain uses TRBV7-9 with TRBJ1-5; 7 bases agree with TRBD1. After removal of 1 base from V and 6 bases from J, the junction contained 3 bases not matched to a gene. The V gene's germline CDR1 is SEHNR and CDR2 FQNEAQ (reference sequence). The CDR3 loop spans 14 amino acids. CDR3: CASSLGRQGQPQHF. DNA of the CDR3: TGTGCCAGCAGCTTAGGTAGACAGGGTCAGCCCCAGCATTTT.

J is TRBJ1-4 and V is TRBV6-6, with D possibly TRBD1 on 5 matching bases. This CDR3 is 15 amino acids long. V gave up 3 bases and J gave up 2 bases, with 10 bases separating them. Germline V CDR1 and CDR2: MNHNY, SVGAGI (reference sequence). The CDR3 loop reads CASSYGGSTNEKLFF. The CDR3 nucleotides read TGTGCCAGCAGTTATGGGGGGAGCACTAATGAAAAACTGTTTTTT.

The rearrangement links TRBV5-1 to TRBJ2-5; possibly TRBD1 for D (6 bases). CDR3 length: 14 residues. V was trimmed by 3 bases and J by 2 bases, leaving 11 bases between them. The germline V gene encodes CDR1 SGHRS and CDR2 YFSETQ. The CDR3 DNA sequence: TGCGCCAGCAGCTCGCAGGGGATACAAGAGACCCAGTACTTC. Translation: CASSSQGIQETQYF.

The CDR3 region is CASRGQGRGNQPQHF. CDR3 sequence (DNA): TGTGCCAGCAGAGGACAGGGTCGTGGCAATCAGCCCCAGCATTTT. This chain links TRBV6-1 with TRBJ1-5, with 8 nucleotides matching TRBD1. V was pared by 6 bases and J by 2 bases, with 6 bases of the junction left unmatched. There are 15 residues in the CDR3. Germline V gene sequence: CDR1 MNHNS, CDR2 SASEGT.

The genes are TRBV9 and TRBJ2-7; D may be TRBD2 (6 bases). From germline, CDR1 is SGDLS and CDR2 YYNGEE. The CDR3 sequence is 15 residues long. Trimming removed 4 bases from V and 13 bases from J, with 27 bases in between. CDR3 residues: CASSPRGFGPRRNYF. The CDR3 DNA follows: TGTGCCAGCAGCCCCCGGGGGTTCGGGCCAAGGAGAAACTACTTC.

J is TRBJ2-7 and V is TRBV7-2, with D perhaps TRBD2 (6 bases). Germline V gene data show CDR1 as SGHTA and CDR2 as FQGNSA. The length of the CDR3 is 15 residues. Trimming stripped 1 base from V and 0 bases from J, with 10 bases between. The CDR3 DNA reads TGTGCCAGCAGCTTAGGCGCGGGGAACTCCTACGAGCAGTACTTC. The encoded protein is CASSLGAGNSYEQYF.

The rearrangement links TRBV27 to TRBJ1-1; 9 positions match TRBD1. Germline values: CDR1 MNHEY, CDR2 SMNVEV (reference sequence). The ends lost 7 bases at V and 1 base at J; junction bases unmatched: 4. The CDR3 totals 14 residues. CDR3 residues: CASNTGGRNTEAFF. CDR3 nucleotide sequence: TGTGCCAGCAATACAGGGGGCCGGAACACTGAAGCTTTCTTT.

The genes are TRBV20-1 and TRBJ2-3, with 8 bases aligning to TRBD2. The CDR3 extends over 11 amino acids. Germline V gene lookup returns CDR1 DFQATT and CDR2 SNEGSKA (reference sequence). CDR3 sequence reads: CRAGGTDTQYF. The CDR3 nucleotides read TGCAGAGCGGGAGGCACAGATACGCAGTATTTT.

In this sample, this clone turned up a few times. V and J are TRBV30 and TRBJ1-3, with 11 bases fitting TRBD1. V lost 3 bases to trimming and J lost 3 bases; unmatched junction nucleotides: 4. The CDR3 sequence is 15 residues long. Germline V CDR1 and CDR2: GTSNPN, SVGIG (reference sequence). The CDR3 protein is CAWSPDRGLGNTIYF. The CDR3 region has the DNA TGTGCCTGGAGCCCGGACAGGGGGCTTGGAAACACCATATATTTT.

The chain has TRBV7-8 and TRBJ1-5; tentatively, D is TRBD1 (5 bases). Trimming took off 1 base at V and 3 bases at J, with 13 bases between the two ends. Germline V gene sequence: CDR1 SGHVS, CDR2 FQNEAQ. The CDR3 runs 16 residues. CDR3 in amino acids: CASSLGGGRNNQPQHF. Here the CDR3 DNA reads TGTGCCAGCAGCTTAGGGGGGGGACGAAACAATCAGCCCCAGCATTTT.

The V gene is TRBV7-9, the J gene TRBJ2-3, with 8 bases matching TRBD2. The CDR3 totals 16 residues. Germline lookup yields CDR1 SEHNR and CDR2 FQNEAQ (reference sequence). The ends lost 5 bases at V and 2 bases at J; junction bases unmatched: 9. The CDR3 protein is CASSPRLAQDTDTQYF. The CDR3 region has the DNA TGTGCCAGCAGCCCACGACTAGCGCAGGACACAGATACGCAGTATTTT.

The J gene is TRBJ2-5, the V gene TRBV6-5; 9 bases fit TRBD1. This CDR3 spans 15 amino acids. J was trimmed by 5 bases and V by 5 bases; bases with no gene match: 9. Looked up from germline, CDR1 is MNHEY and CDR2 is SVGAGI. CDR3 loop: CASSPPGQGRETQYF. In DNA form, the CDR3 reads TGTGCCAGCAGTCCACCGGGACAGGGAAGGGAGACCCAGTACTTC.

This clone has a single count. The chain combines TRBV4-3 with TRBJ2-7; 7 nucleotides align to TRBD2. The CDR3 is made up of 16 amino acids. CDR1 and CDR2 (germline): LGHNA, YSLEER. The trim removed 0 bases at V and 4 bases at J, leaving 9 bases unmatched. The CDR3 DNA sequence: TGCGCCAGCAGCCAAGATGGGCCGGGAGGAATTTACGAGCAGTACTTC. Its protein is CASSQDGPGGIYEQYF.

V is TRBV29-1 and J is TRBJ2-3, with a tentative D call TRBD2 (6 bases). The CDR3 is 13 residues long. Trimming took off 7 bases at V and 0 bases at J, with 11 bases between the two ends. Germline V gives CDR1 SQVTM, CDR2 ANQGSEA. CDR3 in amino acids: CSAAGTSTDTQYF. In DNA form, the CDR3 reads TGCAGCGCGGCCGGGACTAGCACAGATACGCAGTATTTT.

The J gene is TRBJ2-7, the V gene TRBV6-6; 8 nucleotides line up with TRBD1. Per the germline V gene, CDR1 is MNHNY and CDR2 is SVGAGI (reference sequence). Losses at the gene ends were 6 bases for V and 4 bases for J; bases not matched to a gene: 8. CDR3 size: 14 residues. This chain's CDR3 is CASRTDRERYEQYF. As DNA, the CDR3 is TGTGCCAGCAGAACGGACAGGGAGCGGTACGAGCAGTACTTC.

The V call is TRBV28, the J call TRBJ1-1; 9 bases line up with TRBD1. Germline V gene sequence: CDR1 MDHEN, CDR2 SYDVKM. This CDR3 comprises 15 residues. V lost 3 bases to trimming and J lost 5 bases; unmatched junction nucleotides: 7. CDR3 DNA sequence: TGTGCCAGCAGTTTGCGGGACAGGGAGACGACTGAAGCTTTCTTT. Protein sequence: CASSLRDRETTEAFF. The whole variable domain, remainder taken from reference TRBV28 and TRBJ1-1, is DVKVTQSSRYLVKRTGEKVFLECVQDMDHENMFWYRQDPGLGLRLIYFSYDVKMKEKGDIPEGYSVSREKKERFSLILESASTNQTSMYLCASSLRDRETTEAFFGQGTRLTVV.

J is TRBJ2-3 and V is TRBV7-9, with 13 bases identical to TRBD2. The germline gives CDR1 SEHNR, CDR2 FQNEAQ (reference sequence). With V trimmed by 5 bases and J by 5 bases, 10 bases remained unmatched. The CDR3 is 17 residues long. The CDR3 DNA reads as TGTGCCAGCAGCGCCCGGACTAGCGGGAGTGGTGTAGATACGCAGTATTTT. Translated: CASSARTSGSGVDTQYF.

The chain combines TRBV10-3 with TRBJ1-5; perhaps TRBD1 as D (5 bases). Trimming stripped 1 base from V and 5 bases from J, with 9 bases between. Per germline, CDR1 ENHRY and CDR2 SYGVKD. CDR3 size: 14 residues. The CDR3 loop is CAISEYGGDQPQHF. The DNA of the CDR3 is TGTGCCATCAGTGAGTATGGGGGGGATCAGCCCCAGCATTTT.